This T cell receptor (beta chain) was obtained from a study of OX40 agonist ivuxolimab in advanced cancers. A note on the overall study: Ivuxolimab was a fully human IgG2 agonistic monoclonal antibody targeting the costimulatory receptor OX40 (CD134). The paper describes the monotherapy dose-escalation part (N of about 52 patients) of the phase I trial of ivuxolimab. Of the approximately 54 dose-escalation patients, hepatocellular carcinoma was present in roughly 19, melanoma in approximately 15, renal cell carcinoma in 9 and head and neck cancer in 9. The point of sequencing TCRbeta in the periphery was to test whether ivuxolimab changed TCR sequence diversity and drove clonal T-cell expansion. Partial responses were achieved by three dose-escalation patients, of whom one had hepatocellular carcinoma and two had cutaneous melanoma. A male proportion of roughly 80% and a mean age of about 60 years, ranging from about 20 to 85, were recorded for the dose-escalation cohort. Intravenous ivuxolimab was administered to patients every 2 weeks at six dose levels: 0.01, 0.1, 0.3, 1.5, 3 and 10 mg/kg. Prior anti-PD-1, anti-PD-L1 or anti-CTLA-4 therapy was permitted, and 40% of dose-escalation patients had received checkpoint inhibitors. Results the study describes overall, beyond this receptor: At doses of 0.1 to 3.0 mg/kg, clonal expansion of both CD4+ and CD8+ blood T cells was observed from baseline to week 6. In the 0.1-3.0 mg/kg groups, partial responders were among the patients with the lowest normalized peripheral clonal expansion, particularly in CD8+ T cells. Antigen specificity was not determined for the clonally expanded peripheral T cells. On average, CD8+ T cells showed more expanded clones than CD4+ T cells after ivuxolimab. Low levels of normalized T-cell clonal expansion were also seen in some nonresponding patients.

In the case of this clone: Its specific antigen is unknown. The input lacks base qualities; no much larger clone sits a single base away.

Genomic DNA was extracted from sorted cells for sequencing of the TCRbeta CDR3 region. TCRbeta CDR3 regions were sequenced using the immunoSEQ Assay. In TCRdb, the immuneACCESS table is reduced to in-frame sequences with V and J assigned. These tables do not hold every clone; where another copy was compared, an unresolved V gene accounts for under half, and the others remain unexplained. Recorded for this sample are roughly 80,000 clones; approximately 80% of them occurred a single time. Around 2% of the sample rests with the top ten. The CDR3 numbers 14 residues from cysteine through phenylalanine. The read is trimmed to its CDR3 DNA, 42 bases read in frame from base 1. The germline V gene gives CDR1 as SGHNT and CDR2 as YENEEA. V is pared back by 5 bases and J by 12 bases, with 20 bases lying between the germline termini. The trial excluded patients who had a history of autoimmune disease or who were on systemic immunosuppression. Peripheral blood for TCR sequencing was collected from all dose cohorts at baseline, on cycle 4 day 1, and on cycle 7 day 1. Samples were obtained from an open-label, multicenter, first-in-human phase I dose-escalation trial of ivuxolimab. The trial enrolled adults with locally advanced or metastatic head and neck squamous cell, hepatocellular, melanoma or renal cell carcinoma. Before TCR sequencing, CD4+ T cells and CD8+ T cells were sorted from peripheral blood as separate populations.

This clonotype was obtained from an adult with an advanced solid tumor such as melanoma, head and neck, liver or kidney cancer. This material consisted of CD4+ or CD8+ T cells sorted from blood, taken in a trial of the OX40 agonist ivuxolimab. The chain joins TRBV11-3 to TRBJ2-1; the D segment cannot be called with confidence. The DNA sequence follows: TGTGCCAGCAGCATCCCCGCGCTGCTCCCCCGGCAGTTCTTC. This yields the protein CASSIPALLPRQFF.